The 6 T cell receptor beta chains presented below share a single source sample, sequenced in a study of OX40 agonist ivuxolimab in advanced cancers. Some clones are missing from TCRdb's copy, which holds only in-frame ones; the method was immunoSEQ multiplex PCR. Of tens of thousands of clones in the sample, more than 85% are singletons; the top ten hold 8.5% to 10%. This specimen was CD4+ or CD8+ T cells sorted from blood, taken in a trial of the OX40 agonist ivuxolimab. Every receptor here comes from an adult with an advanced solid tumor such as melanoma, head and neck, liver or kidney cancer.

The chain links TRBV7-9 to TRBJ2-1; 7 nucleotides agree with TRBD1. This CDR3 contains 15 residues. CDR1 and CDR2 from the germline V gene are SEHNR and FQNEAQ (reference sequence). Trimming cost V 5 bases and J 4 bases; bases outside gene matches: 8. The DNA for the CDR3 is TGTGCCAGCAGCGACCCGGGACAGAATTACAATGAGCAGTTCTTC. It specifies CASSDPGQNYNEQFF.

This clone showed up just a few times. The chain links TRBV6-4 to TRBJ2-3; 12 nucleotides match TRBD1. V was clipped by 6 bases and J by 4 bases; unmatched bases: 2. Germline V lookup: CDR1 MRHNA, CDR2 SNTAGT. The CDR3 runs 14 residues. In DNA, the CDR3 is TGTGCCAGCAGCGGGACAGGGGGCGCAGATACGCAGTATTTT. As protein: CASSGTGGADTQYF.

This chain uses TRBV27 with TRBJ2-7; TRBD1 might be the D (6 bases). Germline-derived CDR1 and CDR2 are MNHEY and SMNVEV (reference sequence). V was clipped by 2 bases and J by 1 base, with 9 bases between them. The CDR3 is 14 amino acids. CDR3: CASSLQGLSYEQYF. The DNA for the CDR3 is TGTGCCAGCAGTTTACAGGGGCTGTCCTACGAGCAGTACTTC.

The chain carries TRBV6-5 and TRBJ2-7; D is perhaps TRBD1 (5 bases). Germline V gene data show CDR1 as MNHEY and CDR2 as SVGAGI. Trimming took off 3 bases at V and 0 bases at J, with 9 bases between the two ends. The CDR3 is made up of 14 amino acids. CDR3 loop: CASSYWTTSYEQYF. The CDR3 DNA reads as TGTGCCAGCAGTTATTGGACAACCTCCTACGAGCAGTACTTC.

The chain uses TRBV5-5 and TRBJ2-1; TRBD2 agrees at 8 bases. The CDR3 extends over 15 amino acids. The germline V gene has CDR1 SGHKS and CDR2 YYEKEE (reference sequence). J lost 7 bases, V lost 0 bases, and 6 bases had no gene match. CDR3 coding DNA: TGTGCCAGCAGCTTGGTGACGCGGGGGGAGAATGAGCAGTTCTTC. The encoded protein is CASSLVTRGENEQFF.

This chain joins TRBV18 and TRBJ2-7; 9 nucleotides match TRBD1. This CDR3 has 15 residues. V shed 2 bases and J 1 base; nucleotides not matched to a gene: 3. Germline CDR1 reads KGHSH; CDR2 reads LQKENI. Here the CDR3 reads CASSPSGTGSYEQYF. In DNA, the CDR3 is TGTGCCAGCTCACCATCCGGGACAGGGTCCTACGAGCAGTACTTC.